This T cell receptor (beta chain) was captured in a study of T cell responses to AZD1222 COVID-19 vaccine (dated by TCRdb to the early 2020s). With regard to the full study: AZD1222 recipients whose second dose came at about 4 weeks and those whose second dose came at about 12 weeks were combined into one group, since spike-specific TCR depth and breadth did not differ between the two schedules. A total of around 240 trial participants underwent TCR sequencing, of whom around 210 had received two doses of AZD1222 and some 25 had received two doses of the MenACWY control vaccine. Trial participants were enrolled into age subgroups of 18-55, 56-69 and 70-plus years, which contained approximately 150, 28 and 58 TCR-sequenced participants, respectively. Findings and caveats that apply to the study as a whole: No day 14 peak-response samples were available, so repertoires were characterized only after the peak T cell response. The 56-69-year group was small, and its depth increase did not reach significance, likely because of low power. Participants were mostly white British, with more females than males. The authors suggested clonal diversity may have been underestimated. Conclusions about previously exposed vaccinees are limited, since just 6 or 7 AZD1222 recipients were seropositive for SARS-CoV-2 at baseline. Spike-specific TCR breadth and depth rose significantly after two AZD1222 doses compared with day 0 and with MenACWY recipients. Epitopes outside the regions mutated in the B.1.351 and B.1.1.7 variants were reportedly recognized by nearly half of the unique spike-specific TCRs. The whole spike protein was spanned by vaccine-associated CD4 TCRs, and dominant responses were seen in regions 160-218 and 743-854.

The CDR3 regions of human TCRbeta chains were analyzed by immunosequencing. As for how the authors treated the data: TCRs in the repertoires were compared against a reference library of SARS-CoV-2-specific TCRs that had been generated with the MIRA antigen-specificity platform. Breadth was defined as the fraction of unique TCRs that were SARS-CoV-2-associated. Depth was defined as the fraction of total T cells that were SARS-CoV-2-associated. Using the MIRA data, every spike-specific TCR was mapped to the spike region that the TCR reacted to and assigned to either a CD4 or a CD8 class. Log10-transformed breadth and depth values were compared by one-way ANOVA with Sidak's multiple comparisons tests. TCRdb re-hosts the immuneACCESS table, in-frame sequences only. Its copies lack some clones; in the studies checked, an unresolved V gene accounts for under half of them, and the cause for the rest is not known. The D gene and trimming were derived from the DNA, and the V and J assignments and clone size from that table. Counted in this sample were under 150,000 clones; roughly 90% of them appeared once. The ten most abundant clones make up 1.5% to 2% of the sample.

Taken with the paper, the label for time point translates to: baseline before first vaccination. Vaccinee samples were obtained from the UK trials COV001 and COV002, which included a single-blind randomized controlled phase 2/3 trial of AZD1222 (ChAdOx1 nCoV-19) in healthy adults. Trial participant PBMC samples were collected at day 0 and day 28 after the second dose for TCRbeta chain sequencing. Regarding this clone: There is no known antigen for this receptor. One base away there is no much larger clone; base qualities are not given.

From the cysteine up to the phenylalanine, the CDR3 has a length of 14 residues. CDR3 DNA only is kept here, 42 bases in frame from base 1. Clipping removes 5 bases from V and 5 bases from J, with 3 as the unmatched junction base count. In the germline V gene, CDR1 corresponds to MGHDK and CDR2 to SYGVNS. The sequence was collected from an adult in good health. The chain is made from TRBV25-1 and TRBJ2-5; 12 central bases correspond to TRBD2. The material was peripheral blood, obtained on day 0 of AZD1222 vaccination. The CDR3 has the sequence CASSWLAGGETQYF. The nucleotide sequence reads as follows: TGTGCCAGCAGTTGGCTAGCGGGAGGGGAGACCCAGTACTTC.